The sequence of this T cell receptor (beta chain) was determined in a study of blood T cells in healthy people across ages. Together with a sample-barcoded 5' primer, a J-beta primer mix was included in a second PCR lasting about 7 to 12 cycles. TCRdb fed the 5' RACE reads into MiXCR, producing one record per CDR3 protein. Of over 1,300,000 distinct CDR3 sequences listed, 45% to 70% were seen once; the top ten hold about 6.3%. Trimming took 9 bases from V and 2 from J, leaving 26 bases between them. The CDR3 consists of 18 residues. Germline loops: CDR1 SEHNR, CDR2 FQNEAQ (reference sequence). The sequence was collected from a man between 18 and 29 years old in good health. The chain has TRBV7-9 and TRBJ2-1, with D possibly being TRBD1 (6 bases). The sequenced sample was blood. The CDR3 DNA reads TGTGCCAGTGAATGGGGCCCAGACAGGCCCCGTACCTACAATGAGCAGTTCTTC. It is translated as CASEWGPDRPRTYNEQFF.